This entry is about one T cell receptor beta chain. The target antigen is unknown. There are 15 residues in the CDR3. The J segment lost 7 bases and the V segment lost 3 bases, leaving 8 bases of the junction unmatched. This sample is part of a study of post-analysis software for immune sequencing data. Study-wide results and limits: The five TRBV segments detected at higher frequency in patients than in controls included TRBV5-6, TRBV5-1 and TRBV20-1.

Prepared TCR beta cDNA libraries contained unique molecular identifiers. Some 500,000 cDNA molecules were obtained per 1 to 10 million input T cells. MiXCR was run by TCRdb on the PCR reads, yielding one entry per CDR3 protein. Seen here are 750,000 to 950,000 distinct CDR3 sequences, roughly 50% observed once, and the top ten hold roughly 4.4%. This TCR was recovered from a girl between 10 and 17 years old with multiple sclerosis. Material for sequencing was blood. The V gene is TRBV12-3 or TRBV12-4, the J gene TRBJ2-1, with 8 nucleotides matching TRBD1. The CDR3 bases are TGTGCCAGCAGTTTTGTCAGGCAGGGGGCAAATGAGCAGTTCTTC. This codes for CASSFVRQGANEQFF.